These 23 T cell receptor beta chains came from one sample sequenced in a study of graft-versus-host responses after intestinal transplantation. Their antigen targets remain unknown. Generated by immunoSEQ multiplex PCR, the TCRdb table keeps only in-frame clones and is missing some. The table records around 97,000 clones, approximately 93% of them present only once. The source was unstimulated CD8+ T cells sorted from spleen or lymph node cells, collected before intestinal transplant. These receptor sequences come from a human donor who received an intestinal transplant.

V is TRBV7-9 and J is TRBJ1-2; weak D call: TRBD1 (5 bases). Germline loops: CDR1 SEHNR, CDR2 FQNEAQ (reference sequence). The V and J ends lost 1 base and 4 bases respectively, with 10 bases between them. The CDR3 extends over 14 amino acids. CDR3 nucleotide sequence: TGTGCCAGCAGCTTAGGAGCCCAGGGCTATGGCTACACCTTC. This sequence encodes CASSLGAQGYGYTF. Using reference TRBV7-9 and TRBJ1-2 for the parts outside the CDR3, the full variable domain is DTGVSQNPRHKITKRGQNVTFRCDPISEHNRLYWYRQTLGQGPEFLTYFQNEAQLEKSRLLSDRFSAERPKGSFSTLEIQRTEQGDSAMYLCASSLGAQGYGYTFGSGTRLTVV.

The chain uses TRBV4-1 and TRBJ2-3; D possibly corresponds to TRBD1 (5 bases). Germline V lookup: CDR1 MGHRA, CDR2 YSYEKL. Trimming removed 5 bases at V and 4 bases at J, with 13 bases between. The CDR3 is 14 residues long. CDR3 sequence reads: CASSYNSGSDTQYF. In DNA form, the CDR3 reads TGCGCCAGCAGCTATAACTCAGGGTCAGATACGCAGTATTTT.

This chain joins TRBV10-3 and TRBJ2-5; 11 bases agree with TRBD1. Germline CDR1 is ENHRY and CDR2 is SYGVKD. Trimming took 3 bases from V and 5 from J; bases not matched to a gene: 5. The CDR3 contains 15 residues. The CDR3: CAISDEDRGQETQYF. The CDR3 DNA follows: TGTGCCATCAGTGACGAGGACAGGGGGCAGGAGACCCAGTACTTC.

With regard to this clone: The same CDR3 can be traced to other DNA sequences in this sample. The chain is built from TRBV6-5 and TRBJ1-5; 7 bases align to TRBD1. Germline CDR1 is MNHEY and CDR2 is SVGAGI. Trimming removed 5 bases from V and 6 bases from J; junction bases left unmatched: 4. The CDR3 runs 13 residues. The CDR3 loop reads CASSTGAGQPQHF. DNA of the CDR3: TGTGCCAGCAGTACAGGGGCGGGTCAGCCCCAGCATTTT.

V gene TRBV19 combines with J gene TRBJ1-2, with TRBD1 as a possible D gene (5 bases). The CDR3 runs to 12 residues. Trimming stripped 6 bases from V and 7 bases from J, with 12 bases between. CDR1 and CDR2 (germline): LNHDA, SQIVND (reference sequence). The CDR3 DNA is TGTGCCAGTAGCCCGGGGGGGTCTGGCTACACCTTC. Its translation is CASSPGGSGYTF. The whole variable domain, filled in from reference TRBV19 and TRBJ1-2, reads DGGITQSPKYLFRKEGQNVTLSCEQNLNHDAMYWYRQDPGQGLRLIYYSQIVNDFQKGDIAEGYSVSREKKESFPLTVTSAQKNPTAFYLCASSPGGSGYTFGSGTRLTVV.

CDR3 loop: CASGQGGTYGYTF. The DNA for the CDR3 is TGTGCCAGCGGACAGGGCGGGACCTATGGCTACACCTTC. V usage is TRBV6-1 and J usage is TRBJ1-2; TRBD1 agrees at 8 bases. CDR1 and CDR2 from the germline V gene are MNHNS and SASEGT. The CDR3 is made up of 13 amino acids. The junction had 6 bases not matched to a gene; V was cut back by 8 bases and J by 4 bases.

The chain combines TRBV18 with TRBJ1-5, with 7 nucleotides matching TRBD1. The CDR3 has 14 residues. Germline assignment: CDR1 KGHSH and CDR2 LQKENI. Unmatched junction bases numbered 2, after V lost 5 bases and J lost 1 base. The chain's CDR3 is CASSAGGSNQPQHF. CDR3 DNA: TGTGCCAGCTCAGCAGGGGGGAGCAATCAGCCCCAGCATTTT.

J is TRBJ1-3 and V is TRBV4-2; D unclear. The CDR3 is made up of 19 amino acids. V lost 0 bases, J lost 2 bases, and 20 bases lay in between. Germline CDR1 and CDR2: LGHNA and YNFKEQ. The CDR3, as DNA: TGTGCCAGCAGCCAAGATAACCCAGAAGTGGTCTTTACTGGAAACACCATATATTTT. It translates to CASSQDNPEVVFTGNTIYF.

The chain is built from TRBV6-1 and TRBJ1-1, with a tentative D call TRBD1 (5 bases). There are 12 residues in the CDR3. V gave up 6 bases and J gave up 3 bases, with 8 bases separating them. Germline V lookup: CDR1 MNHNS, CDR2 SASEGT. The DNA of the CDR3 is TGTGCCAGCAGGGGGCTGGACACTGAAGCTTTCTTT. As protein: CASRGLDTEAFF.

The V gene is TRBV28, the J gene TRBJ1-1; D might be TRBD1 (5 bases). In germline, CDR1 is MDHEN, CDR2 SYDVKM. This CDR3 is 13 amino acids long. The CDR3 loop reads CGAKGQLNTEAFF. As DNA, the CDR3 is TGTGGGGCAAAGGGGCAATTGAACACTGAAGCTTTCTTT. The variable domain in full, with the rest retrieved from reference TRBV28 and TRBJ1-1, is DVKVTQSSRYLVKRTGEKVFLECVQDMDHENMFWYRQDPGLGLRLIYFSYDVKMKEKGDIPEGYSVSREKKERFSLILESASTNQTSMYLCGAKGQLNTEAFFGQGTRLTVV.

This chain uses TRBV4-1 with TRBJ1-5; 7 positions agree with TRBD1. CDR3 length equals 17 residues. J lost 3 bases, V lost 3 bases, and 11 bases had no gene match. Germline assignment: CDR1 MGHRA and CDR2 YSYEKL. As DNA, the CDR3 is TGCGCCAGCAGCCAGATCCCCGGGACAGTACTCAATCAGCCCCAGCATTTT. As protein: CASSQIPGTVLNQPQHF.

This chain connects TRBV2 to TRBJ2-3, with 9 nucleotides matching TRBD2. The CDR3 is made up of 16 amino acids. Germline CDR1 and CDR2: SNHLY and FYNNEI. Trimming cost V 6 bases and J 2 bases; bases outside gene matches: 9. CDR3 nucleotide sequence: TGTGCCAGCAGAGGGGGCGGGGGGGCCCCCACAGATACGCAGTATTTT. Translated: CASRGGGGAPTDTQYF.

This chain's CDR3 is CASTLEGDTQYF. Here the CDR3 DNA reads TGTGCCAGCACACTGGAGGGAGATACGCAGTATTTT. The chain is built from TRBV5-4 and TRBJ2-3; D is possibly TRBD2 (6 bases). The germline gives CDR1 SGHNT, CDR2 YYREEE (reference sequence). There are 12 residues in the CDR3. Between the trimmed V and J ends, which lost 6 bases and 5 bases, there was a span of 10 bases.

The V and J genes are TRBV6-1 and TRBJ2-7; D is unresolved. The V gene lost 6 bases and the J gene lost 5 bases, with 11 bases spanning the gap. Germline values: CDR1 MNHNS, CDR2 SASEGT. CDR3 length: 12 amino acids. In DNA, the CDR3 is TGTGCCAGCAGGGGTGGGTTGCACGAGCAGTACTTC. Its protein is CASRGGLHEQYF.

In nucleotides, the CDR3 is TGTGCCAGCAGCCCTATAGCGGGGGCGCTCCTAGGGGGCTCCTACAATGAGCAGTTCTTC. Amino acid sequence: CASSPIAGALLGGSYNEQFF. The chain joins TRBV7-8 to TRBJ2-1; 9 bases are a match to TRBD2. J lost 0 bases, V lost 5 bases, and 17 bases had no gene match. Looked up from germline, CDR1 is SGHVS and CDR2 is FQNEAQ. The CDR3 is made up of 20 amino acids.

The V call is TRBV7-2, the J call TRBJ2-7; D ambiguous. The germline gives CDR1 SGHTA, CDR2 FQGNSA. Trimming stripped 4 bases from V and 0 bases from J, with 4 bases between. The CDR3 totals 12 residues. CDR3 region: CASSSFSYEQYF. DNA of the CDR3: TGTGCCAGCAGCTCTTTCTCCTACGAGCAGTACTTC.

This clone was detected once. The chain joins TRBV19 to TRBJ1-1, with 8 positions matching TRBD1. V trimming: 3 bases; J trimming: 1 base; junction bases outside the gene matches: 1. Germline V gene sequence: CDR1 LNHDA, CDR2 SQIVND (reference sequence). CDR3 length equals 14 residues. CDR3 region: CASSITGGNTEAFF. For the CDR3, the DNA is TGTGCCAGTAGTATTACAGGGGGGAACACTGAAGCTTTCTTT.

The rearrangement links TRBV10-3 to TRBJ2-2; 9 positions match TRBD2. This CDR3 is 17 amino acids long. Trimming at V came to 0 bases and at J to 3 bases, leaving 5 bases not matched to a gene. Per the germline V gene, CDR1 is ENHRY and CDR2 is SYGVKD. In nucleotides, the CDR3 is TGTGCCATCAGTGAGTCTCTAGCGGGGAGACACACCGGGGAGCTGTTTTTT. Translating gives CAISESLAGRHTGELFF.

The CDR3 bases are TGTGCCAGCAGCTTAGATGTCGGAAACAATGAGCAGTTCTTC. Protein product: CASSLDVGNNEQFF. The chain recombines TRBV11-2 with TRBJ2-1; D ambiguous. Germline V gene data show CDR1 as SGHAT and CDR2 as FQNNGV. V lost 0 bases, J lost 5 bases, and 8 bases lay in between. This CDR3 contains 14 residues.

The CDR3 loop reads CASSYSNSQEKLFF. DNA of the CDR3: TGTGCCAGCAGTTACAGTAACAGTCAGGAAAAACTGTTTTTT. V gene TRBV6-5 combines with J gene TRBJ1-4; no definite D call. This CDR3 is 14 amino acids long. The germline V gene has CDR1 MNHEY and CDR2 SVGAGI. V was shortened by 2 bases and J by 8 bases, with 12 bases between the two germline ends.

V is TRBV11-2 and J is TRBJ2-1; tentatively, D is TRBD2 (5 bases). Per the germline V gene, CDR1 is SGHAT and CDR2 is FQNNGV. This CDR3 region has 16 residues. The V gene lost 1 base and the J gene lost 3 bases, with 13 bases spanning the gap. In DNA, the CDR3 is TGTGCCAGCAGCTTAGTACCGGGGTGGTACTACAATGAGCAGTTCTTC. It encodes CASSLVPGWYYNEQFF.

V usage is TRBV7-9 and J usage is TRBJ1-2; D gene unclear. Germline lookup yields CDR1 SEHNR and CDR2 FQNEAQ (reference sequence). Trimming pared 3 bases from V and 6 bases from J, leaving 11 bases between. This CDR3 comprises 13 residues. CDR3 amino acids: CASSFVLRDGYTF. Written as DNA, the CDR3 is TGTGCCAGCAGCTTTGTTCTTCGGGATGGCTACACCTTC.

The CDR3 here is CASSPQAPYEQYF. Written as DNA, the CDR3 is TGTGCCAGCAGTCCCCAAGCTCCCTACGAGCAGTACTTC. The chain couples TRBV6-5 to TRBJ2-7; D remains unclear. This CDR3 spans 13 amino acids. CDR1 is MNHEY and CDR2 is SVGAGI in the germline V gene. The V end was cut by 5 bases, the J end by 2 bases, with 10 bases between.